Below are 21 T cell receptor beta chains sequenced from a single sample in a study of PD-1 blockade in classical Hodgkin lymphoma. Repertoires were generated with immunoSEQ multiplex PCR, while TCRdb's copy carries only in-frame clones and drops some. The sample includes fewer than 25,000 clones, nearly 75% of them seen just once. Every patient was affected by relapse after autologous stem cell transplantation, while exposure to brentuximab vedotin was not uniform. This sample comprised peripheral blood mononuclear cells (PBMCs), obtained before the second cycle of nivolumab. The receptors here all came from a human donor with classical Hodgkin lymphoma.

This rearrangement joins TRBV27 to TRBJ2-7; TRBD1 aligns across 8 bases. Trimming removed 5 bases from V and 1 base from J; junction bases left unmatched: 10. CDR1 MNHEY and CDR2 SMNVEV come from the germline V gene (reference sequence). The CDR3 loop spans 16 amino acids. CDR3 coding DNA: TGTGCCAGCAGTCCCAGCTGGGACAGGAGTTCCTACGAGCAGTACTTC. This translates into CASSPSWDRSSYEQYF.

This rearrangement joins TRBV1 to TRBJ2-7; the DNA was not used to check the table's D call, TRBD1. TRBV1 is shown as a pseudogene. This CDR3 region has 14 residues. The CDR3 nucleotides are TGCACCAGCAGCCAAGATGGTGGGCATTGGGAGCAGTACTTC. Its translation is CTSSQDGGHWEQYF.

J is TRBJ2-1 and V is TRBV29-1; D is uncertain. The CDR3 extends over 11 amino acids. V was shortened by 2 bases and J by 6 bases, with 5 bases between the two germline ends. Germline lookup yields CDR1 SQVTM and CDR2 ANQGSEA. The CDR3 region has the DNA TGCAGCGTTGAAATTGGCAATGAGCAGTTCTTC. This codes for CSVEIGNEQFF.

This chain joins TRBV27 and TRBJ2-1, with unresolved D. This CDR3 comprises 15 residues. V shed 3 bases and J shed 6 bases, with 15 bases lying between them. Germline V gene data show CDR1 as MNHEY and CDR2 as SMNVEV (reference sequence). The CDR3 bases are TGTGCCAGCAGTTTTTTGTCAGGAAGATCCAATGAGCAGTTCTTC. It encodes CASSFLSGRSNEQFF.

The chain links TRBV5-6 to TRBJ2-1, with D possibly being TRBD1 (5 bases). V lost 0 bases and J 8 bases, leaving 9 bases between the germline ends. CDR1 is SGHDT and CDR2 is YYEEEE in the germline V gene. CDR3 length: 13 amino acids. CDR3 coding DNA: TGTGCCAGCAGCTTGGGATGGGGCGATGAGCAGTTCTTC. This gives the protein CASSLGWGDEQFF.

This rearrangement joins TRBV5-1 to TRBJ1-1; 7 bases align to TRBD1. Trimming at V came to 2 bases and at J to 4 bases, leaving 11 bases not matched to a gene. Germline V gives CDR1 SGHRS, CDR2 YFSETQ. CDR3 size: 16 residues. CDR3 nucleotides: TGCGCCAGCAGCTTAAGACAGGGCCAAGGGAGCACTGAAGCTTTCTTT. Translated, it gives CASSLRQGQGSTEAFF.

Points on this clone: The same CDR3 also results from other DNA sequences found in this sample. The chain has TRBV30 and TRBJ2-1; the match to TRBD2 covers 15 bases. CDR1 is GTSNPN, CDR2 SVGIG, per germline (reference sequence). V lost 2 bases, J lost 7 bases, and 6 bases stayed unmatched. The CDR3 extends over 16 amino acids. This CDR3 is CAWSLTGLAGGNEQFF. The CDR3 nucleotides read TGTGCCTGGAGTCTGACGGGACTAGCGGGAGGAAATGAGCAGTTCTTC.

The gene calls are TRBV5-4 and TRBJ1-2; 7 nucleotides match TRBD1. CDR1 SGHNT and CDR2 YYREEE come from the germline V gene (reference sequence). The length of the CDR3 is 15 residues. J gave up 6 bases and V 4 bases, and 12 bases lay outside the gene matches. The CDR3 region has the DNA TGTGCCAGCAGCCCACAGGGGCTCAACCCCCATGGCTACACCTTC. The encoded protein is CASSPQGLNPHGYTF.

The chain employs TRBV11-1 and TRBJ2-3; D tentatively fits TRBD1 or TRBD2 (5 bases each). CDR1 is SGHAT and CDR2 is FQDESV in the germline V gene (reference sequence). CDR3 length equals 18 residues. The V end was cut by 0 bases, the J end by 2 bases, with 18 bases between. CDR3 bases: TGTGCCAGCAGCTTAGCCAGGGACCAACCACCTTACACAGATACGCAGTATTTT. Its translation: CASSLARDQPPYTDTQYF.

The chain recombines TRBV4-1 with TRBJ2-5; 8 positions agree with TRBD1. The junction had 7 bases not matched to a gene; V was cut back by 3 bases and J by 4 bases. CDR1 is MGHRA and CDR2 is YSYEKL in the germline V gene. The CDR3 is made up of 15 amino acids. The CDR3 reads CASSHPDRVGETQYF. As DNA, the CDR3 is TGCGCCAGCAGCCACCCGGACAGGGTAGGAGAGACCCAGTACTTC.

The chain uses TRBV7-6 and TRBJ1-2; TRBD1 aligns across 8 bases. J lost 4 bases, V lost 1 base, and 2 bases had no gene match. CDR1 and CDR2 from the germline V gene are SGHVS and FNYEAQ. The CDR3 is 14 amino acids. In DNA form, the CDR3 reads TGTGCCAGCAGCTTAGGACAGGGGAGCTATGGCTACACCTTC. Amino acids: CASSLGQGSYGYTF. The variable domain in full, completed from reference TRBV7-6 and TRBJ1-2, reads GAGVSQSPRYKVTKRGQDVALRCDPISGHVSLYWYRQALGQGPEFLTYFNYEAQQDKSGLPNDRFSAERPEGSISTLTIQRTEQRDSAMYRCASSLGQGSYGYTFGSGTRLTVV.

V usage is TRBV4-1 and J usage is TRBJ2-7, with D tentatively TRBD1 or TRBD2 (5 bases each). The CDR3 runs 15 residues. V shed 1 base and J shed 3 bases, with 13 bases lying between them. CDR1 and CDR2 from the germline V gene are MGHRA and YSYEKL. The CDR3 protein is CASSQGRTLYYEQYF. CDR3 coding DNA: TGCGCCAGCAGCCAAGGGAGGACACTCTACTACGAGCAGTACTTC.

The chain has TRBV11-2 and TRBJ1-1; no clear D. CDR1 and CDR2 (germline): SGHAT, FQNNGV. CDR3 length equals 11 residues. Trimming removed 5 bases from V and 7 bases from J, with 8 bases in between. The CDR3 sequence is CASSPQNEAFF. Here the CDR3 DNA reads TGTGCCAGCAGCCCCCAAAATGAAGCTTTCTTT.

The CDR3 protein is CSVDYNSGKGYNEQFF. As DNA, the CDR3 is TGCAGCGTAGACTACAATAGCGGGAAGGGCTACAATGAGCAGTTCTTC. The chain recombines TRBV29-1 with TRBJ2-1; 8 bases are shared with TRBD2. V gave up 6 bases and J gave up 3 bases; unmatched junction bases: 13. Germline V gene sequence: CDR1 SQVTM, CDR2 ANQGSEA. CDR3 size: 16 residues.

V is TRBV2 and J is TRBJ2-1; D gene uncertain. CDR1 is SNHLY and CDR2 is FYNNEI in the germline V gene. The length of the CDR3 is 11 residues. The V and J ends lost 5 bases and 7 bases respectively, with 6 bases between them. The CDR3 sequence is CASSPPNEQFF. CDR3 coding DNA: TGTGCCAGCAGTCCGCCTAATGAGCAGTTCTTC.

V is TRBV9 and J is TRBJ2-1; 14 nucleotides agree with TRBD2. V was clipped by 3 bases and J by 7 bases; unmatched bases: 9. Germline V gives CDR1 SGDLS, CDR2 YYNGEE. The CDR3 has 17 residues. This chain's CDR3 is CASSARLAGGYWNEQFF. The CDR3 DNA sequence: TGTGCCAGCAGCGCGAGACTAGCGGGAGGGTACTGGAATGAGCAGTTCTTC. Together with reference TRBV9 and TRBJ2-1, the CDR3 gives the full variable domain: DSGVTQTPKHLITATGQRVTLRCSPRSGDLSVYWYQQSLDQGLQFLIQYYNGEERAKGNILERFSAQQFPDLHSELNLSSLELGDSALYFCASSARLAGGYWNEQFFGPGTRLTVL.

The chain combines TRBV28 with TRBJ1-1; D is unresolved. Trimming pared 6 bases from V and 7 bases from J, leaving 6 bases between. The CDR3 has 10 amino acids. CDR1 MDHEN and CDR2 SYDVKM come from the germline V gene. The CDR3, as DNA: TGTGCCAGCAGGTCAGGTGAAGCTTTCTTT. It encodes CASRSGEAFF.

The chain joins TRBV10-2 to TRBJ2-1, with 10 bases aligning to TRBD2. In germline, CDR1 is WSHSY, CDR2 SAAADI. J was trimmed by 5 bases and V by 8 bases; bases with no gene match: 9. CDR3 length: 15 residues. The CDR3 sequence is CASALTSGKDNEQFF. CDR3 in DNA: TGCGCCAGCGCCCTTACTAGCGGGAAGGACAATGAGCAGTTCTTC.

The chain uses TRBV30 and TRBJ2-1, with D unclear. Germline lookup yields CDR1 GTSNPN and CDR2 SVGIG (reference sequence). The CDR3 sequence is 13 residues long. V lost 4 bases and J lost 3, with 10 bases in between. CDR3 nucleotide sequence: TGTGCCTGGAATCTACTGAACTACAATGAGCAGTTCTTC. Translating gives CAWNLLNYNEQFF.

V gene TRBV19 combines with J gene TRBJ2-3; perhaps D is TRBD1 or TRBD2 (5 bases each). The germline V gene has CDR1 LNHDA and CDR2 SQIVND (reference sequence). V dropped 6 bases and J dropped 4 bases, with 14 bases sitting between them. The CDR3 is made up of 14 amino acids. The DNA for the CDR3 is TGTGCCAGTAGCATGGAGAGGGGAGCAGATACGCAGTATTTT. This sequence encodes CASSMERGADTQYF.

The chain carries TRBV5-1 and TRBJ1-2; D may be TRBD1 (5 bases). V gave up 2 bases and J gave up 6 bases, with 17 bases separating them. CDR1 and CDR2 (germline): SGHRS, YFSETQ. The CDR3 has 15 amino acids. CDR3 loop: CASSFDGATPNGYTF. The CDR3 region has the DNA TGCGCCAGCAGCTTCGACGGGGCGACTCCGAATGGCTACACCTTC.